The rows below give T cell receptor beta chains drawn from one sample of a study of metastatic and nonmetastatic thyroid tumors. Using MiXCR, TCRdb reanalyzed the PCR reads. This sample carries approximately 28,000 clones, about 16% of them seen once, and the ten largest clones take approximately 14%. Sequencing was carried out using blood. These receptors were taken from a male donor with papillary thyroid cancer or a benign thyroid nodule (not recorded which). Some clones in this sample may be carry-over from other donors' samples. Both conserved end residues are trimmed from each CDR3. Clone size, where shown, is once, few, many, or a class for clones that have expanded.

>many|TRBJ2-3|TRBV6-1
ASSPYRGTDTQY
>few|TRBJ2-6|TRBV19
ASSQGTGANFLT
>many|TRBJ1-6|TRBV3-1
ASTGGTGGGWSPLH
>-|TRBJ1-6|TRBV11-2
ASSFGLGGVASPLH
>many|TRBJ2-4|TRBV3-1
ASSQGYSVSGNIQY
>many|TRBJ2-7|TRBV5-8
ASSLGDGRKSYEQY
>-|TRBJ2-7|TRBV4-2
ASSQDFEAGYEQY
>many|TRBJ1-1|TRBV10-1
ASSESTQGPNTEAF
>many|TRBJ1-3|TRBV7-2
ASSLTGSSGNTIY
>many|TRBJ1-2|TRBV12-3/TRBV12-4
ASSLFGGYT
>many|TRBJ1-5|TRBV12-3/TRBV12-4
ASTAQGSNQPQH
>many|TRBJ1-2|TRBV19
ASRKTGTVYGYT
>many|TRBJ1-2|TRBV7-6
ASSLDRPEVDGYT
>many|TRBJ2-7|TRBV3-1
ASRPTSGGYEQY
>many|TRBJ1-1|TRBV20-1
SASVAAGTEAF
>many|TRBJ1-1|TRBV19
ASSIRLEVPEAF
>many|TRBJ2-1|TRBV2
ASSDTANNEQF
>-|TRBJ1-4|TRBV7-9
ASSLVGQGAEKEKLF
>many|TRBJ2-1|TRBV7-9
ASSHTGLGNEQF
>-|TRBJ1-5|TRBV19
ASQTGPPYSNQPQH
>many|TRBJ1-2|TRBV18
ASSPGPTGIAGYT
>-|TRBJ1-1|TRBV4-1
ANRGLTDGLEAF
>many|TRBJ2-3|TRBV7-3
ASSFAFSDTQY
>once|TRBJ1-2|TRBV5-5
ASSLTTGTYGYT
>many|TRBJ2-7|TRBV3-1
ASSHGGEQY
>-|TRBJ2-5|TRBV4-1
ASSLVGGKQC
>many|TRBJ2-7|TRBV10-2
ASSPRELLSSYEQY
>few|TRBJ2-2|TRBV20-1
SAWGGGTGELF
>many|TRBJ2-5|TRBV12-3/TRBV12-4
ASSLEGLETQY
>many|TRBJ2-5|TRBV6-1
ASSEYGTAGSETQY
>many|TRBJ1-2|TRBV20-1
SASFTGGGNYGYT
>many|TRBJ2-7|TRBV7-2
ASSLGGTVRYEQY
>-|TRBJ1-2|TRBV6-6
ASSYNSPGCGYT
>many|TRBJ2-7|TRBV6-2/TRBV6-3
ASRLAGIGYEQY
>-|TRBJ1-6|TRBV9
ASSLGWSSYNSPLH
>-|TRBJ2-5|TRBV7-3
ASSQEFSNGREQETQY
>many|TRBJ1-2|TRBV19
ASTTLQGRGYT
>many|TRBJ1-1|TRBV6-4
ASSYQENTEAF
>many|TRBJ2-2|TRBV19
ASSPSDRGLTGELF
>many|TRBJ1-1|TRBV28
ASSPPLGGTGNTEAF
>many|TRBJ2-1|TRBV11-3
ASSRRRVIIGPYNEQF
>many|TRBJ1-2|TRBV3-1
ASSQDLGGAGGYT
>many|TRBJ2-7|TRBV12-5
ASGLATGQGFYEQY
>many|TRBJ2-7|TRBV29-1
SVEDPDTLSYEQY